This TCR beta chain appears in the sequencing data of a study of beta chain features in type 1 diabetes. This CDR3 has 15 amino acids. Expressed TCRB transcripts were sequenced because the isolated RNA had all been reverse transcribed beforehand. Produced via immunoSEQ multiplex PCR; TCRdb's table is partial and in-frame only. The repertoire consists of around 310,000 clones, with approximately 10% occurring once and the leading ten covering about 0.015%. This sequence originates from a woman in her 30s in good health. The chain recombines TRBV21-1 with TRBJ2-6; the D call TRBD2 from the table was never checked on the DNA. TRBV21-1 is described as a pseudogene. Material: naive CD4+ T cells from blood. The CDR3, as DNA: TGTGCCAGCAGCAAAGCGGAGTCTGGGGCCAACGTCCTGACTTTC. Amino acids: CASSKAESGANVLTF.